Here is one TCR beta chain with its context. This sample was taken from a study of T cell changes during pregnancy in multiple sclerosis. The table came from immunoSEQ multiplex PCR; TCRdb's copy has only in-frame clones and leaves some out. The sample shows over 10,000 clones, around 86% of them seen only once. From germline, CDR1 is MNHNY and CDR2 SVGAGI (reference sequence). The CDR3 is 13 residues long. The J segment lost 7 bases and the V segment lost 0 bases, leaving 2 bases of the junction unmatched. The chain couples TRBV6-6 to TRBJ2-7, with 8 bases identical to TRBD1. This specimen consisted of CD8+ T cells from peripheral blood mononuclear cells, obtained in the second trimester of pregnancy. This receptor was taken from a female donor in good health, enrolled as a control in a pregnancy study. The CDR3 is CASSYSDRGEQYF. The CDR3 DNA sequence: TGTGCCAGCAGTTACTCAGACAGGGGTGAGCAGTACTTC.